This T cell receptor beta chain derives from a study of cytomegalovirus exposure and HLA in healthy donors. The overall study: As an earlier analysis found, about 190 million T cells yielded 95 million to 130 million unique TCR beta sequences. The study's early data release held about 85 million unique TCRs from HLA-typed donors.

In the PCR, 60 Vbeta and 13 Jbeta primers were used. Repertoires were generated with immunoSEQ multiplex PCR, while TCRdb's copy carries only in-frame clones and drops some. The data show 200,000 to 250,000 clones, about 89% seen once. Germline V CDR1 and CDR2: MGHRA, YSYEKL. This CDR3 region has 15 residues. Trimming left V 0 bases short and J 3 bases short, with 12 bases between. The chain couples TRBV4-1 to TRBJ2-7; D is perhaps TRBD2 (6 bases). Sequencing was performed on PBMCs. This clonotype was sampled from a woman aged 18-35 years in good health and CMV-seronegative. The CDR3 nucleotides read TGCGCCAGCAGCCAAGAGGCTTTCGGGGGCTACGAGCAGTACTTC. This sequence encodes CASSQEAFGGYEQYF.